These 10 T cell receptor beta chains were sequenced from one sample in a study of control samples from healthy donors and cancer patients (TCRdb year 2020). Library creation used the immunoSEQ multiplex PCR assay. Here the immuneACCESS table is served through TCRdb, limited to in-frame sequences with V and J called. Missing clones are a known gap in these copies; in checked studies unresolved V genes cover under half, and the rest lacks a known reason. Counted in this sample were about 150,000 clones; roughly 93% of them appeared once. Around 5.4% of the sample comes from the top ten. The sample comprised blood. The source of these receptors is a young man in good health.

The rearrangement uses TRBV28 and TRBJ1-3; the D is unclear. The CDR3 sequence is 14 residues long. V was trimmed by 3 bases and J by 3 bases, leaving 9 bases between them. CDR1 and CDR2 from the germline V gene are MDHEN and SYDVKM. CDR3 in amino acids: CASSFLLGGNTIYF. The CDR3 coding sequence is TGTGCCAGCAGTTTTCTGCTAGGTGGAAACACCATATATTTT.

The J gene is TRBJ2-7, the V gene TRBV7-9; D uncertain. The CDR3 spans 14 residues. Germline CDR1 reads SEHNR; CDR2 reads FQNEAQ (reference sequence). V lost 1 base to trimming and J lost 2 bases, with 9 bases between them. The CDR3 DNA reads as TGTGCCAGCAGCTTAGTCGTTGCCCCCTACGAGCAGTACTTC. It specifies CASSLVVAPYEQYF.

Remarks on this clone: One end of the junction is discordant with germline, which a read error may explain. This sequence joins TRBV7-7 and TRBJ1-1; D is undetermined. CDR3 length: 13 amino acids. Germline V gives CDR1 SSHAT, CDR2 FNYEAQ (reference sequence). CDR3 nucleotides: TGTGCTAGCAGCTTTAGCGAGGCCACTGAAGCTTTCTTT. Amino acid sequence: CASSFSEATEAFF. The complete variable domain, with remaining parts taken from reference TRBV7-7 and TRBJ1-1, reads GAGVSQSPRYKVTKRGQDVTLRCDPISSHATLYWYQQALGQGPEFLTYFNYEAQPDKSGLPSDRFSAERPEGSISTLTIQRTEQRDSAMYRCASSFSEATEAFFGQGTRLTVV.

The chain recombines TRBV30 with TRBJ1-4; D perhaps matches TRBD1 (6 bases). Looked up from germline, CDR1 is GTSNPN and CDR2 is SVGIG (reference sequence). The CDR3 is 15 amino acids. V was trimmed by 3 bases and J by 8 bases, leaving 19 bases between them. CDR3 sequence: CAWRSRGRGSEKLFF. CDR3 nucleotides: TGTGCCTGGAGGTCCCGGGGGCGGGGGAGCGAAAAACTGTTTTTT.

V is TRBV6-4 and J is TRBJ1-6; 8 nucleotides agree with TRBD1. From germline, CDR1 is MRHNA and CDR2 SNTAGT. This CDR3 region has 15 residues. V dropped 6 bases and J dropped 7; count of bases not matched to a gene: 8. In DNA form, the CDR3 reads TGTGCCAGCAGGCCCCAGGGGGCAGGGAATTCACCCCTCCACTTT. The encoded protein is CASRPQGAGNSPLHF.

The CDR3 protein is CASSQQGWTEAFF. The DNA of the CDR3 is TGTGCCAGCAGTCAACAGGGATGGACTGAAGCTTTCTTT. The V call is TRBV6-5, the J call TRBJ1-1, with D possibly being TRBD1 (6 bases). Trimming took 5 bases from V and 5 from J, leaving 12 bases between them. CDR3 length: 13 amino acids. The germline V gene encodes CDR1 MNHEY and CDR2 SVGAGI.

The chain combines TRBV19 with TRBJ1-1; D is uncertain. V lost 6 bases, J lost 7 bases, and 18 bases lay in between. This CDR3 region has 14 residues. The germline V gene has CDR1 LNHDA and CDR2 SQIVND (reference sequence). CDR3 in amino acids: CASRTGIQAYEAFF. DNA for the CDR3: TGTGCCAGTAGAACCGGGATTCAGGCATATGAAGCTTTCTTT. Looking up the rest from reference TRBV19 and TRBJ1-1 gives the full variable domain: DGGITQSPKYLFRKEGQNVTLSCEQNLNHDAMYWYRQDPGQGLRLIYYSQIVNDFQKGDIAEGYSVSREKKESFPLTVTSAQKNPTAFYLCASRTGIQAYEAFFGQGTRLTVV.

The chain couples TRBV2 to TRBJ1-2, with no clear D. V was cut by 8 bases and J by 0 bases, with 16 bases left in between. The CDR3 has 15 residues. Germline assignment: CDR1 SNHLY and CDR2 FYNNEI. The CDR3, as DNA: TGTGCCAGCGGTGGCGAGGTTTTAGCTAACTATGGCTACACCTTC. The encoded protein is CASGGEVLANYGYTF.

This chain links TRBV4-3 with TRBJ1-1; 9 bases align to TRBD1. V lost 1 base to trimming and J lost 8 bases; unmatched junction nucleotides: 8. This CDR3 is 15 amino acids long. Germline-derived CDR1 and CDR2 are LGHNA and YSLEER. The CDR3 sequence: CASSQVWTGVLEAFF. CDR3 coding DNA: TGCGCCAGCAGCCAAGTCTGGACAGGGGTTCTAGAAGCTTTCTTT.

The chain links TRBV24-1 to TRBJ1-2; no clear D. This CDR3 has 11 amino acids. Germline-derived CDR1 and CDR2 are KGHDR and SFDVKD. Trimming took 2 bases from V and 4 from J, leaving 1 base between them. This CDR3 is CATSDSYGYTF. CDR3 DNA: TGTGCCACCAGTGATTCCTATGGCTACACCTTC.